One and the same sample provided the 14 T cell receptor beta chains below, sequenced in a study of control samples from healthy donors and cancer patients. Data came from immunoSEQ multiplex PCR; TCRdb stores just in-frame clones and leaves some out. The table has about 180,000 clones, 85% to 90% seen once. Input material: blood. The receptor source for this set is a woman aged 50 to 60 in good health.

The genes are TRBV6-2 or TRBV6-3 and TRBJ1-4; D call uncertain. V lost 0 bases and J lost 7, with 6 bases in between. Germline assignment: CDR1 MNHEY and CDR2 SVGEGT. The CDR3 loop spans 13 amino acids. CDR3 loop: CASSYSAVEKLFF. The CDR3 DNA reads as TGTGCCAGCAGTTACTCAGCAGTTGAAAAACTGTTTTTT.

This clone was observed a single time. J is TRBJ2-5 and V is TRBV15; the D gene is possibly TRBD2 (6 bases). Trimming removed 8 bases from V and 4 bases from J, with 8 bases in between. The CDR3 covers 11 residues. The germline gives CDR1 LNHNV, CDR2 YYDKDF (reference sequence). DNA of the CDR3: TGTGCCACCGGGGGAGGAGAGACCCAGTACTTC. Translated, it gives CATGGGETQYF.

The rearrangement joins TRBV28 to TRBJ2-7; 10 bases match TRBD1. Germline CDR1 reads MDHEN; CDR2 reads SYDVKM. The CDR3 spans 15 residues. The junction had 10 bases not matched to a gene; V was cut back by 7 bases and J by 4 bases. CDR3 sequence (DNA): TGTGCCAGCAATCGACCGGGACAGGGGTTATACGAGCAGTACTTC. It yields the protein CASNRPGQGLYEQYF. Based on the CDR3 plus reference TRBV28 and TRBJ2-7, the full variable domain is DVKVTQSSRYLVKRTGEKVFLECVQDMDHENMFWYRQDPGLGLRLIYFSYDVKMKEKGDIPEGYSVSREKKERFSLILESASTNQTSMYLCASNRPGQGLYEQYFGPGTRLTVT.

The chain's CDR3 is CAISESTGVGNTIYF. The CDR3 region has the DNA TGTGCCATCAGTGAGTCGACAGGGGTCGGAAACACCATATATTTT. The chain uses TRBV10-3 and TRBJ1-3, with 8 bases fitting TRBD1. The CDR3 loop spans 15 amino acids. Trimming at V came to 0 bases and at J to 4 bases, leaving 2 bases not matched to a gene. Germline V gives CDR1 ENHRY, CDR2 SYGVKD.

The CDR3 DNA reads as TGTGCCATCAGTGGCCTAGGACTAGCGAATGAGCAGTTCTTC. Protein: CAISGLGLANEQFF. The chain uses TRBV10-3 and TRBJ2-1, with 9 nucleotides matching TRBD2. Germline V gene data show CDR1 as ENHRY and CDR2 as SYGVKD. V dropped 4 bases and J dropped 7; count of bases not matched to a gene: 5. The CDR3 runs 14 residues.

This clone has only one observation. The chain joins TRBV4-1 to TRBJ2-7, with 12 bases matching TRBD1. The CDR3 runs 16 residues. Germline V gene lookup returns CDR1 MGHRA and CDR2 YSYEKL. The ends lost 4 bases at V and 5 bases at J; junction bases unmatched: 9. CDR3: CASSLNPGTGGHEQYF. The CDR3 bases are TGCGCCAGCAGCCTAAACCCGGGGACAGGGGGCCACGAGCAGTACTTC.

The V and J genes are TRBV28 and TRBJ2-6; tentatively, D is TRBD2 (7 bases). The CDR3 length is 15 residues. Trimming removed 6 bases from V and 4 bases from J, with 13 bases in between. Germline V CDR1 and CDR2: MDHEN, SYDVKM. The CDR3 protein is CASRERGGGANVLTF. The CDR3 DNA reads as TGTGCCAGCAGAGAGAGGGGGGGCGGGGCCAACGTCCTGACTTTC. The full variable domain, in which reference TRBV28 and TRBJ2-6 provide the parts outside the CDR3, is DVKVTQSSRYLVKRTGEKVFLECVQDMDHENMFWYRQDPGLGLRLIYFSYDVKMKEKGDIPEGYSVSREKKERFSLILESASTNQTSMYLCASRERGGGANVLTFGAGSRLTVL.

The V gene is TRBV18, the J gene TRBJ2-7; D call uncertain. Germline V CDR1 and CDR2: KGHSH, LQKENI. Trimming stripped 8 bases from V and 1 base from J, with 12 bases between. The CDR3 runs to 13 residues. The CDR3 nucleotides read TGTGCCAGCAGCCAGAGTTCGTCCTACGAGCAGTACTTC. Its protein is CASSQSSSYEQYF.

This chain links TRBV10-3 with TRBJ2-5; D tentatively fits TRBD1 or TRBD2 (5 bases each). Trimming shortened V by 7 bases and J by 4 bases, and 13 bases separated the two germline ends. This CDR3 has 13 amino acids. Germline loops: CDR1 ENHRY, CDR2 SYGVKD. The CDR3 nucleotides read TGTGCCATCAATGGGGGATTGGGAGAGACCCAGTACTTC. The encoded protein is CAINGGLGETQYF.

The V call is TRBV11-2, the J call TRBJ1-6, with 8 bases identical to TRBD1. Trimming cost V 0 bases and J 10 bases; bases outside gene matches: 2. The CDR3 sequence is 14 residues long. Germline V gives CDR1 SGHAT, CDR2 FQNNGV. The CDR3 nucleotides are TGTGCCAGCAGCTTAGATACAGGGGGATCACCCCTCCACTTT. This codes for CASSLDTGGSPLHF.

The chain joins TRBV29-1 to TRBJ1-3; D is perhaps TRBD1 (6 bases). CDR3 size: 12 residues. Deletions cut 6 bases from V and 2 bases from J, with 8 bases between. Germline-derived CDR1 and CDR2 are SQVTM and ANQGSEA. The CDR3 DNA reads as TGCAGCGTAACAGGGACTGGAAACACCATATATTTT. Encoded protein: CSVTGTGNTIYF. Full variable domain (rest looked up from reference TRBV29-1 and TRBJ1-3): SAVISQKPSRDICQRGTSLTIQCQVDSQVTMMFWYRQQPGQSLTLIATANQGSEATYESGFVIDKFPISRPNLTFSTLTVSNMSPEDSSIYLCSVTGTGNTIYFGEGSWLTVV.

The V call is TRBV6-1, the J call TRBJ1-1, with D perhaps TRBD1 (5 bases). V was pared by 2 bases and J by 5 bases, with 12 bases between. This CDR3 contains 14 residues. Germline CDR1 reads MNHNS; CDR2 reads SASEGT. CDR3 nucleotides: TGTGCCAGCAGTGAACTTGGTGGGGGGACTGAAGCTTTCTTT. Translating gives CASSELGGGTEAFF.

The chain joins TRBV7-2 to TRBJ2-5; 12 bases fit TRBD2. CDR1 and CDR2 (germline): SGHTA, FQGNSA. V gave up 6 bases and J gave up 5 bases; unmatched junction bases: 10. The CDR3 extends over 16 amino acids. The CDR3 DNA reads as TGTGCCAGCAGACCCCGACTAGCGGGAGCTCGGGAGACCCAGTACTTC. It translates to CASRPRLAGARETQYF.

This chain joins TRBV11-2 and TRBJ2-5; D gene uncertain. The V end was cut by 5 bases, the J end by 2 bases, with 6 bases between. The CDR3 totals 12 residues. CDR1 is SGHAT, CDR2 FQNNGV, per germline. The CDR3 DNA reads TGTGCCAGCAGCCTAAATCAAGAGACCCAGTACTTC. Its protein is CASSLNQETQYF. Full variable domain (rest looked up from reference TRBV11-2 and TRBJ2-5): EAGVAQSPRYKIIEKRQSVAFWCNPISGHATLYWYQQILGQGPKLLIQFQNNGVVDDSQLPKDRFSAERLKGVDSTLKIQPAKLEDSAVYLCASSLNQETQYFGPGTRLLVL.